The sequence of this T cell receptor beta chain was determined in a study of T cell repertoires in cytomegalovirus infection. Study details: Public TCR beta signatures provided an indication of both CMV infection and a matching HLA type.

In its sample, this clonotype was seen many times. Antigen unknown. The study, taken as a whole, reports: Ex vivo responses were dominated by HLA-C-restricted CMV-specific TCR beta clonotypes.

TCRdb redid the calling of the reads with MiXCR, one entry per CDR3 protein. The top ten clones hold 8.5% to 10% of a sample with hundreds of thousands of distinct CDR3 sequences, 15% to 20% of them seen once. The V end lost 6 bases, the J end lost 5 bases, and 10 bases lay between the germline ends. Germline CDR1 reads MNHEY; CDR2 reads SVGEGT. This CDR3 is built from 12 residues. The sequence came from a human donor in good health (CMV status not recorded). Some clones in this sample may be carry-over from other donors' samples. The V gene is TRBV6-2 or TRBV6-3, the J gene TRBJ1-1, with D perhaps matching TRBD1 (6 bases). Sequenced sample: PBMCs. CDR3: CASSTGRTEAFF. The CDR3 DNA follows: TGTGCCAGCAGCACAGGGCGAACTGAAGCTTTCTTT.